Listed below are T cell receptor beta chains from one sample, sequenced in a study of cytomegalovirus exposure and HLA in healthy donors. TCRdb keeps only in-frame clones here, not all; method: immunoSEQ multiplex PCR. The sample records roughly 200,000 clones, 80% to 90% being singletons. Sequenced: PBMCs. These receptors originate from a man aged 35-49 years in good health and CMV-seropositive. Each CDR3 is given with its conserved first and last residue. D genes are given only for firm matches. A clone size is listed for some rows: how often the clone was seen (once, few, many), or a class if it is expanded.

>TRBD1|TRBJ2-7|TRBV5-1|.
TGCGCCAGCAGCGGGACAGGGGAGGACGAGCAGTACTTC
CASSGTGEDEQYF
>.|TRBJ2-5|TRBV5-4|.
TGTGCCAGCAGGGCCCGGGCGGGGGAGACCCAGTACTTC
CASRARAGETQYF
>.|TRBJ2-7|TRBV18|.
TGTGCCAGCTCACTTTACGACAGCTTTACCTACGAGCAGTACTTC
CASSLYDSFTYEQYF
>TRBD1|TRBJ2-7|TRBV13|few
TGTGCCAGCAGCGAAGGGGACAGGGCCTACGAGCAGTACTTC
CASSEGDRAYEQYF
>.|TRBJ1-1|TRBV9|.
TGTGCCAGCAGCGTAGGGGCAGGCAGCCCGGGAAGGAACACTGAAGCTTTCTTT
CASSVGAGSPGRNTEAFF
>.|TRBJ2-5|TRBV7-2|.
TGTGCCAGCAGCTTATCAGCAGGGGCGAATAGACAGTACTTC
CASSLSAGANRQYF
>.|TRBJ1-1|TRBV7-9|.
TGTGCCAGCAGCTTCTCTCAGGGGGAAGCTTTCTTT
CASSFSQGEAFF
>.|TRBJ2-3|TRBV30|.
TGTGCCTGGAGTGGATACGCCCTGGTAGCTGATACGCAGTATTTT
CAWSGYALVADTQYF
>.|TRBJ2-7|TRBV13|.
TGTGCCAGCAGCTTCGACAGGTCTGGCGAGCAGTACTTC
CASSFDRSGEQYF
>TRBD2|TRBJ2-7|TRBV7-8|few
TGTGCCAGCAGCTTAGTTGGACTAGCTGTGACCTACTACGAGCAGTACTTC
CASSLVGLAVTYYEQYF
>.|TRBJ1-3|TRBV6-6|.
TGTGCCAGCAGTTCCGCTTGGGGCCCAGACACCATATATTTT
CASSSAWGPDTIYF
>TRBD1|TRBJ1-2|TRBV6-1|.
TGTGCCAGCGGACAGGGGACTGTATACTATGGCTACACCTTC
CASGQGTVYYGYTF
>.|TRBJ2-7|TRBV5-4|.
TGTGCCAGCAGCTTGGCGGTTGGGGGGTTTGGGGAGCAGTACTTC
CASSLAVGGFGEQYF
>TRBD1|TRBJ2-1|TRBV20-1|once
TGCAGTGCTAGTCTGGGACAGGGGAGGTTCTTC
CSASLGQGRFF
>TRBD2|TRBJ2-5|TRBV7-9|.
TGTTCCAGCAGCTCCGGGACTAGCGAGAATGAGGCCCAGTACTTC
CSSSSGTSENEAQYF
>TRBD2|TRBJ2-3|TRBV5-4|.
TGTGCCAGCAGCCTTGGACTAGCGGGAGTTGCAGATACGCAGTATTTT
CASSLGLAGVADTQYF
>.|TRBJ2-7|TRBV11-2|.
TGTGCCAGCAGCTTATACTTCGGGGCTAGCGACTCCTACGAGCAGTACTTC
CASSLYFGASDSYEQYF
>TRBD2|TRBJ2-3|TRBV7-2|.
TGTGCCAGCAGCTTAGATAGTAGCGGGAGAGATACGCAGTATTTT
CASSLDSSGRDTQYF
>TRBD2|TRBJ2-5|TRBV4-2|.
TGTGCCAGCAGCCAAGAAAGGACCCCGGGGGGAGAGCAGTACTTC
CASSQERTPGGEQYF
>TRBD1|TRBJ1-2|TRBV6-5|.
TGTGCCAGCAGACCTGGACAGGACTATGGCTACACCTTC
CASRPGQDYGYTF
>TRBD1|TRBJ2-2|TRBV18|few
TGTGCCAGCTCGCTAAGACAGGGGGAAACCGGGGAGCTGTTTTTT
CASSLRQGETGELFF
>TRBD1|TRBJ1-2|TRBV5-8|once
TGTGCCAGCAGTTGGACAGGGTCCGGCTACACCTTC
CASSWTGSGYTF
>TRBD1|TRBJ1-2|TRBV6-5|few
TGTGCCAGCAGTTACTACGGACAGGGCTATGGCTACACCTTC
CASSYYGQGYGYTF
>TRBD2|TRBJ2-7|TRBV9|.
TGTGCCAGCAGCGTAGCTAGCGGGAATGTCTACGAGCAGTACTTC
CASSVASGNVYEQYF
>.|TRBJ1-1|TRBV19|.
TGTGCCACCTCACAGGGAATGAACACTGAAGCTTTCTTT
CATSQGMNTEAFF
>TRBD2|TRBJ2-7|TRBV10-3|few
TGTGCCATCAGTGAGTTACTAGCGGGAGTGGGGTCCGAGCAGTACTTC
CAISELLAGVGSEQYF
>TRBD2|TRBJ2-5|TRBV7-2|.
TGTGCCAGCAGCTTAACTAGCGGTCAAGAGACCCAGTACTTC
CASSLTSGQETQYF
>.|TRBJ2-3|TRBV5-1|.
TGCGCCAGCAGCACCGGGGAGGATACGCAGTATTTT
CASSTGEDTQYF
>TRBD1|TRBJ1-1|TRBV11-1|.
TGTGCCAGCAGCTTAATAGGACAGGGGAACACTGAAGCTTTCTTT
CASSLIGQGNTEAFF
>TRBD2|TRBJ2-3|TRBV7-8|once
TGTGCCAGCAGCGCGGGGGGATCCCGGACAGATACGCAGTATTTT
CASSAGGSRTDTQYF
>.|TRBJ2-5|TRBV11-3|.
TGTGCCAGCAGCTTTAGCGGAGAAGAGACCCAGTACTTC
CASSFSGEETQYF
>.|TRBJ1-1|TRBV28|once
TGTGCCAGCAGTTTTTCGCAAAACGCGGACACTGAAGCTTTCTTT
CASSFSQNADTEAFF
>.|TRBJ1-1|TRBV18|.
TGTGCCAGCTCACCACAGGGGATGAACACTGAAGCTTTCTTT
CASSPQGMNTEAFF
>TRBD1|TRBJ1-1|TRBV29-1|.
TGCAGCGTCGGGACAGGGGGCGACGTCACTGAAGCTTTCTTT
CSVGTGGDVTEAFF
>TRBD1|TRBJ2-4|TRBV11-2|.
TGTGCCAGCAGCCCCACCCTCGGGGAACAGGGGTTGGACAAAAACATTCAGTACTTC
CASSPTLGEQGLDKNIQYF
>.|TRBJ2-7|TRBV28|.
TGTGCCAGCAGTCCCCCTATCCGGGGACTCAACTACGAGCAGTACTTC
CASSPPIRGLNYEQYF
>TRBD1|TRBJ1-5|TRBV6-6|.
TGTGCCAGCAAACAGGGGGCCTCCCAGCCCCAGCATTTT
CASKQGASQPQHF
>TRBD2|TRBJ2-7|TRBV10-3|.
TGTGCCATCAGTCCCCGTGGAGCTAGCGGGAGTTACGAGCAGTACTTC
CAISPRGASGSYEQYF
>.|TRBJ1-1|TRBV6-1|.
TGTGCCAGCCCTCAGGGTCTGAACACTGAAGCTTTCTTT
CASPQGLNTEAFF
>TRBD1|TRBJ2-4|TRBV6-1|.
TGTGCCAGCAGTGACGACAGGGGGATAAACATTCAGTACTTC
CASSDDRGINIQYF